This TCR beta chain is drawn from a study of graft-versus-host responses after intestinal transplantation. Points on this clone: Its antigen remains unknown.

The CDR3 runs to 15 residues. The germline CDR1 and CDR2 sequences are MNHEY and SMNVEV (reference sequence). Losses at the gene ends were 2 bases for V and 1 base for J; bases not matched to a gene: 4. Data came from immunoSEQ multiplex PCR; TCRdb stores just in-frame clones and leaves some out. The sample carries over 100,000 clones, more than 85% recorded once. Notes on the study in general: GvH clones were found in recipient marrow; some appeared first in ileum or blood.

The TCR comes from a human donor who was the organ donor for an intestinal transplant. Here the sequenced sample was unstimulated CD8+ T cells sorted from spleen or lymph node cells, taken before transplant. The chain links TRBV27 to TRBJ2-5; 7 nucleotides agree with TRBD1. The CDR3 region has the DNA TGTGCCAGCAGTTTAGGACAGGACACCCAAGAGACCCAGTACTTC. Translating gives CASSLGQDTQETQYF.